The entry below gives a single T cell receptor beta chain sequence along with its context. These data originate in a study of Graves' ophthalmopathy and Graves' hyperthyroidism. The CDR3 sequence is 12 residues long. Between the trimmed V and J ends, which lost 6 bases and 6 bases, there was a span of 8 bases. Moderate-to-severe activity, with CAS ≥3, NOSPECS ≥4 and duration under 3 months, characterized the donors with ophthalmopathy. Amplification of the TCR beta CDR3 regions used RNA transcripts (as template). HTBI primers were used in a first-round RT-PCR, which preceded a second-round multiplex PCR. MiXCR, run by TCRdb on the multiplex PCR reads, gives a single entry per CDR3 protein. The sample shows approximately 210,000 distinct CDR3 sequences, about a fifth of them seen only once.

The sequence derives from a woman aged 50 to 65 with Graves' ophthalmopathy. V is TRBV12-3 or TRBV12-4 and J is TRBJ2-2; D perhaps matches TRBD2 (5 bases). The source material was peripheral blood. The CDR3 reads CASRMRAGELFF. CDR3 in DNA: TGTGCCAGCAGGATGAGGGCCGGGGAGCTGTTTTTT.